This T cell receptor (beta chain) originates from a study of T cells in narcolepsy. Study summary: Healthy controls were enrolled alongside patients with narcolepsy type 1 or type 2.

Sequencing used immunoSEQ multiplex PCR; TCRdb keeps in-frame clones, though not all of them. This table holds more than 20,000 clones, around 81% found once. Regarding the study as a whole: Healthy controls reportedly lacked the autoreactive clonotypes serially found in patients' blood.

Between the trimmed V and J ends, which lost 3 bases and 5 bases, there was a span of 13 bases. The CDR3 has 14 amino acids. CDR1 is MNHEY, CDR2 SVGAGI, per germline. This clone was counted a single time. Its antigen is undetermined. The TCR sequence derives from a human donor in good health. The V gene is TRBV6-5, the J gene TRBJ1-1; D gene uncertain. What was sequenced was memory (CD45RA-) CD4+ T cells from blood. In DNA form, the CDR3 reads TGTGCCAGCAGTTATCTGAACAGTGGGACTGAAGCTTTCTTT. It yields the protein CASSYLNSGTEAFF.